Each of the 4 T cell receptor beta chains below was sequenced from the same sample in a study of blood T cell repertoires in COVID-19. The repertoire was sequenced with immunoSEQ multiplex PCR; TCRdb's copy has only in-frame clones and lacks some. Of under 150,000 clones listed, about 88% are singletons. Sequencing input: peripheral blood. Every receptor here comes from a woman aged 70-85 years who had recovered from COVID-19.

This clone was observed a handful of times. The chain uses TRBV11-3 and TRBJ2-2, with TRBD1 identical over 7 bases. The CDR3 runs to 16 residues. The trim removed 5 bases at V and 3 bases at J, leaving 9 bases unmatched. Germline values: CDR1 SGHNT, CDR2 YENEEA. CDR3 nucleotides: TGTGCCAGCAGCCCTGCAGGGGGAAGGGACACCGGGGAGCTGTTTTTT. This translates into CASSPAGGRDTGELFF.

The chain carries TRBV7-3 and TRBJ1-1; 8 bases map to TRBD1. J gave up 8 bases and V 3 bases, and 8 bases lay outside the gene matches. The CDR3 extends over 14 amino acids. The germline CDR1 and CDR2 sequences are SGHTA and FQGTGA. The CDR3 nucleotides are TGTGCCAGCAGCTTGGGGGGTGACAGGGGCGAAGCTTTCTTT. As protein: CASSLGGDRGEAFF.

The J gene is TRBJ2-1, the V gene TRBV2; possibly TRBD2 for D (6 bases). V lost 4 bases and J 2 bases, leaving 12 bases between the germline ends. Germline values: CDR1 SNHLY, CDR2 FYNNEI. The CDR3 is 15 residues long. CDR3 in DNA: TGTGCCAGCAGTGTGGGGCGGGGTACCTACAATGAGCAGTTCTTC. It yields the protein CASSVGRGTYNEQFF.

CDR3 sequence reads: CASSYGGQVQPQHF. In nucleotides, the CDR3 is TGTGCCAGCAGCTACGGCGGACAGGTTCAGCCCCAGCATTTT. This chain links TRBV7-8 with TRBJ1-5; TRBD1 agrees at 7 bases. The V gene end was trimmed by 4 bases and the J gene end by 6 bases; junction bases not matched to a gene: 6. The germline gives CDR1 SGHVS, CDR2 FQNEAQ. The CDR3 length is 14 residues.